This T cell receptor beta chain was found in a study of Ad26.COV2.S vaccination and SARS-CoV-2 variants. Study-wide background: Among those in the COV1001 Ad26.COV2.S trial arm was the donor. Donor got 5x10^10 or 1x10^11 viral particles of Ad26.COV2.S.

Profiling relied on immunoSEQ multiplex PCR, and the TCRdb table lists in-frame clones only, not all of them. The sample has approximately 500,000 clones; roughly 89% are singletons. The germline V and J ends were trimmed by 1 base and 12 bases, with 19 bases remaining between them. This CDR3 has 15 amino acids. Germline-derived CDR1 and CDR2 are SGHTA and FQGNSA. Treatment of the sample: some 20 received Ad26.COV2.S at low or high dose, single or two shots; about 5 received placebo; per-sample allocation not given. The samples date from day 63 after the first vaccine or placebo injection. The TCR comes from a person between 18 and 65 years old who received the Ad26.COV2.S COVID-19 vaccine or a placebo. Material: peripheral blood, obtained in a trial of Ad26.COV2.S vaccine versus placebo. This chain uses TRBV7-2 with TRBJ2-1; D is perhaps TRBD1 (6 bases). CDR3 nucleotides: TGTGCCAGCAGCTTAGTCCCAGGGGACGGGGTTGGGCAGTTCTTC. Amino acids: CASSLVPGDGVGQFF.